A single sample gave rise to the 5 T cell receptor beta chains below, sequenced in a study of blood T cell repertoires in COVID-19. Method: immunoSEQ multiplex PCR; TCRdb's copy keeps in-frame clones and lacks some. There are fewer than 30,000 clones in the sample; around four fifths occur only once, and roughly 8.5% lies in the top ten. The specimen sequenced was peripheral blood. Every receptor here comes from a woman in her sixties or seventies with active or convalescent COVID-19.

This chain links TRBV10-1 with TRBJ2-5; 7 nucleotides align to TRBD2. Germline CDR1 reads WNHNN; CDR2 reads SYGVQD (reference sequence). V dropped 6 bases and J dropped 3; count of bases not matched to a gene: 19. The CDR3 length is 18 residues. The CDR3 reads CASSAPGGFIIIKETQYF. The CDR3 DNA reads TGCGCCAGCAGCGCCCCCGGGGGGTTTATTATTATTAAAGAGACCCAGTACTTC.

The chain has TRBV20-1 and TRBJ2-7; 7 bases agree with TRBD1. Germline CDR1 and CDR2: DFQATT and SNEGSKA (reference sequence). The CDR3 has 14 amino acids. The ends lost 3 bases at V and 5 bases at J; junction bases unmatched: 10. The CDR3, as DNA: TGCAGTGCTAGTCGACCCACAGGGGACCACGAGCAGTACTTC. Translation gives CSASRPTGDHEQYF.

This chain joins TRBV10-3 and TRBJ2-3, with 7 bases aligning to TRBD1. There are 15 residues in the CDR3. The germline gives CDR1 ENHRY, CDR2 SYGVKD. Trimming cost V 6 bases and J 1 base; bases outside gene matches: 7. Here the CDR3 reads CAISVSTGGTDTQYF. As DNA, the CDR3 is TGTGCCATCAGCGTAAGCACAGGGGGCACAGATACGCAGTATTTT.

In this sample, this clone is medium-sized. The chain links TRBV5-1 to TRBJ1-2, with TRBD1 as a possible D gene (5 bases). Trimming took off 2 bases at V and 6 bases at J, with 11 bases between the two ends. Germline V gene data show CDR1 as SGHRS and CDR2 as YFSETQ. The CDR3 is 13 amino acids. CDR3 residues: CASSLGLGDGYTF. CDR3 bases: TGCGCCAGCAGCTTAGGGTTAGGGGATGGCTACACCTTC.

The CDR3 region is CASTSSPGDRDGYTF. CDR3 bases: TGTGCCAGCACTAGCTCCCCGGGGGACAGGGATGGCTACACCTTC. The chain carries TRBV27 and TRBJ1-2; 9 bases agree with TRBD1. Germline assignment: CDR1 MNHEY and CDR2 SMNVEV (reference sequence). Germline trimming cut 7 bases from V and 6 bases from J; bases unmatched to any gene: 12. The CDR3 consists of 15 residues.